A selection of T cell receptor beta chains follows, all from one sample in a study of CD8+ T cells in alopecia areata. Measured with immunoSEQ multiplex PCR; TCRdb has only the in-frame clones, and not every one. The sample records some 130,000 clones, 49% being singletons. This specimen consisted of CD8+ T cells sorted from blood, obtained at week 0. Every receptor here comes from a human donor with alopecia areata. Both conserved end residues are part of each CDR3. Each record gives: D gene, J gene, V gene, clone size, CDR3 DNA, CDR3 protein. A D gene is named only where the DNA matches it firmly. Not every row has a clone size; where given, it reads once, few, many or a size class.

D gene: .
J gene: TRBJ1-1
V gene: TRBV30
clone size: once
CDR3 DNA: TGTGCCTGGAGCGAGGGTATGAACACTGAAGCTTTCTTT
CDR3 protein: CAWSEGMNTEAFF

D gene: .
J gene: TRBJ2-2
V gene: TRBV2
clone size: .
CDR3 DNA: TGTGCCAGCAGTGATCACGGGCGGCTGAACACCGGGGAGCTGTTTTTT
CDR3 protein: CASSDHGRLNTGELFF

D gene: TRBD1
J gene: TRBJ2-6
V gene: TRBV6-1
clone size: .
CDR3 DNA: TGTGCCAGCAGTGGGACAGGGGTTCTCTCTGGGGCCAACGTCCTGACTTTC
CDR3 protein: CASSGTGVLSGANVLTF

D gene: .
J gene: TRBJ2-1
V gene: TRBV6-1
clone size: .
CDR3 DNA: TGTGCCAGCATGGCAGGTGAGCAGTTCTTC
CDR3 protein: CASMAGEQFF

D gene: TRBD2
J gene: TRBJ2-7
V gene: TRBV29-1
clone size: .
CDR3 DNA: TGCAGCGTGGCAGGCGGGAGAAAGTACGAGCAGTACTTC
CDR3 protein: CSVAGGRKYEQYF

D gene: .
J gene: TRBJ1-1
V gene: TRBV5-1
clone size: .
CDR3 DNA: TGCGCCAGCAGCTTGGCTGGGGGTGGGGACACTGAAGCTTTCTTT
CDR3 protein: CASSLAGGGDTEAFF

D gene: .
J gene: TRBJ2-3
V gene: TRBV6-4
clone size: few
CDR3 DNA: TGTGCCAGCAATGATGGGGGCTCCACAGATACGCAGTATTTT
CDR3 protein: CASNDGGSTDTQYF

D gene: TRBD2
J gene: TRBJ2-2
V gene: TRBV29-1
clone size: few
CDR3 DNA: TGCAGCGTTGAAGGGACTAGCGGGGGGGTTGACACCGGGGAGCTGTTTTTT
CDR3 protein: CSVEGTSGGVDTGELFF

D gene: TRBD1
J gene: TRBJ2-5
V gene: TRBV5-1
clone size: few
CDR3 DNA: TGCGCCAGCAGCTCCGGGACAGGGGAAGAGACCCAGTACTTC
CDR3 protein: CASSSGTGEETQYF

D gene: TRBD1
J gene: TRBJ2-5
V gene: TRBV6-6
clone size: .
CDR3 DNA: TGTGCCAGCAGTTACGGCGGACAGGGTGGGGAGACCCAGTACTTC
CDR3 protein: CASSYGGQGGETQYF

D gene: TRBD1
J gene: TRBJ2-7
V gene: TRBV5-1
clone size: .
CDR3 DNA: TGCGCCAGCAGCTTCGGGACAGGTGTAACCTACGAGCAGTACTTC
CDR3 protein: CASSFGTGVTYEQYF

D gene: .
J gene: TRBJ2-3
V gene: TRBV18
clone size: few
CDR3 DNA: TGTGCCAGCTCACCGCAAGGGGGGTCGGCGCAGTATTTT
CDR3 protein: CASSPQGGSAQYF

D gene: TRBD2
J gene: TRBJ2-3
V gene: TRBV4-3
clone size: few
CDR3 DNA: TGCGCCAGCAGCCAAGATTGGATGGGACTAACCACAGATACGCAGTATTTT
CDR3 protein: CASSQDWMGLTTDTQYF

D gene: .
J gene: TRBJ2-7
V gene: TRBV25-1
clone size: .
CDR3 DNA: TGTGCCAGCAGTTTAGAGGGGGGCACCTACGAGCAGTACTTC
CDR3 protein: CASSLEGGTYEQYF

D gene: .
J gene: TRBJ1-2
V gene: TRBV9
clone size: .
CDR3 DNA: TGTGCCAGCAGCGTAGAAGCCGGGGGCGCCCATGGCTACACCTTC
CDR3 protein: CASSVEAGGAHGYTF

D gene: .
J gene: TRBJ2-7
V gene: TRBV11-2
clone size: .
CDR3 DNA: TGTGCCAGCAGCGGTGGACTCGAGCAGTACTTC
CDR3 protein: CASSGGLEQYF

D gene: .
J gene: TRBJ2-2
V gene: TRBV29-1
clone size: .
CDR3 DNA: TGCAGCGTTGAAGGGGGCAGGGGGGAGCTGTTTTTT
CDR3 protein: CSVEGGRGELFF

D gene: .
J gene: TRBJ1-2
V gene: TRBV6-5
clone size: .
CDR3 DNA: TGTGCCAGCAGTTTACAGGCAGCTAACTATGGCTACACCTTC
CDR3 protein: CASSLQAANYGYTF

D gene: TRBD1
J gene: TRBJ1-4
V gene: TRBV6-6
clone size: .
CDR3 DNA: TGTGCCAGCACTCAAGGGAGGGGGCTTGATGAAAAACTGTTTTTT
CDR3 protein: CASTQGRGLDEKLFF

D gene: TRBD1
J gene: TRBJ1-1
V gene: TRBV13
clone size: few
CDR3 DNA: TGTGCCAGCAGCCAAGGACAGGCAACTGAAGCTTTCTTT
CDR3 protein: CASSQGQATEAFF

D gene: TRBD1
J gene: TRBJ1-1
V gene: TRBV9
clone size: few
CDR3 DNA: TGTGCCAGCAGCGAGAGGGGGCGTTCGGGCACTGAAGCTTTCTTT
CDR3 protein: CASSERGRSGTEAFF

D gene: .
J gene: TRBJ2-3
V gene: TRBV5-4
clone size: .
CDR3 DNA: TGTGCCAGCAGCTTCGGGGCGGCAGAAGGGACAGATACGCAGTATTTT
CDR3 protein: CASSFGAAEGTDTQYF

D gene: .
J gene: TRBJ2-7
V gene: TRBV29-1
clone size: few
CDR3 DNA: TGCAGCGTTACCCCAGGGATCTCCTACGAGCAGTACTTC
CDR3 protein: CSVTPGISYEQYF

D gene: .
J gene: TRBJ2-3
V gene: TRBV2
clone size: few
CDR3 DNA: TGTGCCAGCAGTGTATTTCAGGCCAAGATCACAGATACGCAGTATTTT
CDR3 protein: CASSVFQAKITDTQYF

D gene: .
J gene: TRBJ1-2
V gene: TRBV11-2
clone size: few
CDR3 DNA: TGTGCCAGCAGCTTAGATCCTGATAACTATGGCTACACCTTC
CDR3 protein: CASSLDPDNYGYTF

D gene: .
J gene: TRBJ2-7
V gene: TRBV4-3
clone size: .
CDR3 DNA: TGCGCCAGCAGCCAAGAGGCAGGGATCAACAACGAGCAGTACTTC
CDR3 protein: CASSQEAGINNEQYF

D gene: .
J gene: TRBJ2-7
V gene: TRBV5-1
clone size: .
CDR3 DNA: TGCGCCAGCAGCTTGGAAGGAATCTCCTACGAGCAGTACTTC
CDR3 protein: CASSLEGISYEQYF

D gene: .
J gene: TRBJ2-1
V gene: TRBV5-4
clone size: .
CDR3 DNA: TGTGCCAGCAGCCCACGGGCGGATGAGCAGTTCTTC
CDR3 protein: CASSPRADEQFF

D gene: .
J gene: TRBJ1-1
V gene: TRBV2
clone size: .
CDR3 DNA: TGTGCCAGCAGTACGTATGAAGCTTTCTTT
CDR3 protein: CASSTYEAFF

D gene: TRBD2
J gene: TRBJ2-1
V gene: TRBV10-3
clone size: few
CDR3 DNA: TGTGCCATCAGTGAAGCTAGCGGGGACTACAATGAGCAGTTCTTC
CDR3 protein: CAISEASGDYNEQFF

D gene: .
J gene: TRBJ2-2
V gene: TRBV29-1
clone size: few
CDR3 DNA: TGCAGCGTTGAAGATCAGGGCCAAGGAACCGGGGAGCTGTTTTTT
CDR3 protein: CSVEDQGQGTGELFF

D gene: TRBD1
J gene: TRBJ2-5
V gene: TRBV29-1
clone size: few
CDR3 DNA: TGCAGCGTTGAAGAACGGACAGGGCGTGAGACCCAGTACTTC
CDR3 protein: CSVEERTGRETQYF

D gene: .
J gene: TRBJ2-5
V gene: TRBV7-8
clone size: .
CDR3 DNA: TGTGCCAGCAGCATGGAGGGTCTAGAGACCCAGTACTTC
CDR3 protein: CASSMEGLETQYF

D gene: .
J gene: TRBJ1-2
V gene: TRBV25-1
clone size: few
CDR3 DNA: TGTGCCACAGAGATGAATTATGGCTACACCTTC
CDR3 protein: CATEMNYGYTF

D gene: .
J gene: TRBJ2-7
V gene: TRBV2
clone size: .
CDR3 DNA: TGTGCCAGCAGTGACATAGTGGGACAGTTGATGATTTCGGGGGACTTC
CDR3 protein: CASSDIVGQLMISGDF

D gene: TRBD1
J gene: TRBJ2-7
V gene: TRBV29-1
clone size: .
CDR3 DNA: TGCAGCGTTGTGGGACAGGGCTCCTACGAGCAGTACTTC
CDR3 protein: CSVVGQGSYEQYF

D gene: TRBD1
J gene: TRBJ2-7
V gene: TRBV29-1
clone size: .
CDR3 DNA: TGCAGCGTTGGGACCGGGACAGAGTACGAGCAGTACTTC
CDR3 protein: CSVGTGTEYEQYF

D gene: TRBD1
J gene: TRBJ2-7
V gene: TRBV9
clone size: .
CDR3 DNA: TGTGCCAGCAGCGTAGGGGACAGATACTACGAGCAGTACTTC
CDR3 protein: CASSVGDRYYEQYF

D gene: .
J gene: TRBJ2-2
V gene: TRBV9
clone size: .
CDR3 DNA: TGTGCCAGCAGCGTCTGGGCCCTGGGGACCGGGGAGCTGTTTTTT
CDR3 protein: CASSVWALGTGELFF

D gene: .
J gene: TRBJ1-1
V gene: TRBV7-9
clone size: few
CDR3 DNA: TGTGCCAGCAGCCCGGGAACAGCTGAAGCTTTCTTT
CDR3 protein: CASSPGTAEAFF

D gene: .
J gene: TRBJ2-5
V gene: TRBV5-6
clone size: .
CDR3 DNA: TGTGCCAGCAGCCCAGAGACTAAAGAGACCCAGTACTTC
CDR3 protein: CASSPETKETQYF

D gene: TRBD1
J gene: TRBJ2-7
V gene: TRBV13
clone size: few
CDR3 DNA: TGTGCCAGCAGCTCGGGACAGGGGGACGGGCAGTACTTC
CDR3 protein: CASSSGQGDGQYF

D gene: .
J gene: TRBJ2-5
V gene: TRBV7-9
clone size: .
CDR3 DNA: TGTGCCAGCAGCTTTGACTTGAAGGAGACCCAGTACTTC
CDR3 protein: CASSFDLKETQYF

D gene: .
J gene: TRBJ1-6
V gene: TRBV7-8
clone size: .
CDR3 DNA: TGTGCCAGCAGCTTACAGGATTCACCCCTCCACTTT
CDR3 protein: CASSLQDSPLHF

D gene: TRBD1
J gene: TRBJ1-2
V gene: TRBV5-4
clone size: once
CDR3 DNA: TGTGCCAGCAGCTACCGGGACAGGGTTGGCTACACCTTC
CDR3 protein: CASSYRDRVGYTF

D gene: TRBD2
J gene: TRBJ2-5
V gene: TRBV7-2
clone size: .
CDR3 DNA: TGTGCCAGCAGCAAACTAGCGGGGGGGCGGACCCAGTACTTC
CDR3 protein: CASSKLAGGRTQYF

D gene: .
J gene: TRBJ2-7
V gene: TRBV27
clone size: .
CDR3 DNA: TGTGCCAGCAGTCCCCAGGGTCTCGAGCAGTACTTC
CDR3 protein: CASSPQGLEQYF

D gene: .
J gene: TRBJ2-3
V gene: TRBV5-1
clone size: few
CDR3 DNA: TGCGCCAGCAGCTTGGTTCCCGGGGGCCTACGTGACACAGATACGCAGTATTTT
CDR3 protein: CASSLVPGGLRDTDTQYF

D gene: .
J gene: TRBJ2-2
V gene: TRBV29-1
clone size: few
CDR3 DNA: TGCAGCGTTGATGCCAGGGGTGGCACCGGGGAGCTGTTTTTT
CDR3 protein: CSVDARGGTGELFF

D gene: .
J gene: TRBJ2-1
V gene: TRBV7-8
clone size: few
CDR3 DNA: TGTGCCAGCAGCTCCACGATACGGCTAGCTATGTTCTTCTTC
CDR3 protein: CASSSTIRLAMFFF

D gene: .
J gene: TRBJ2-5
V gene: TRBV7-9
clone size: .
CDR3 DNA: TGTGCCAGCAGCTTAAGACAGGCCAGGCGAGAGACCCAGTACTTC
CDR3 protein: CASSLRQARRETQYF